This T cell receptor beta chain is from a study of cytomegalovirus exposure and HLA in healthy donors. Study-wide findings and caveats: According to an earlier analysis, most TCR beta V segments yielded productive rearrangements about 90% or about 30% of the time. Later analysis suggested most CMV-associated TCR beta chains were HLA-restricted. Relative to the approximately 680-donor mean, N-insertions were reportedly fewer in an Asian-associated ancestry cluster in a later analysis.

PCR was performed using 60 Vbeta and 13 Jbeta primers. The assay was immunoSEQ multiplex PCR, and TCRdb's table has in-frame clones only and misses some. The sample shows roughly 120,000 clones, 80% of them seen only once. Regarding this clone: Antigen unknown.

The source is a man between 25 and 39 years old in good health and CMV-seronegative. The sample consisted of PBMCs.

The CDR3 sequence: CASSTRLYTDTQYF. The CDR3, as DNA: TGTGCCAGCAGCACCCGACTATACACAGATACGCAGTATTTT. The V call is TRBV13, the J call TRBJ2-3; a possible D gene is TRBD2 (5 bases). V was clipped by 5 bases and J by 2 bases, with 11 bases between them. The CDR3 totals 14 residues. Germline loops: CDR1 PRHDT, CDR2 FYEKMQ (reference sequence). Filled out from reference TRBV13 and TRBJ2-3, the complete variable domain reads AAGVIQSPRHLIKEKRETATLKCYPIPRHDTVYWYQQGPGQDPQFLISFYEKMQSDKGSIPDRFSAQQFSDYHSELNMSSLELGDSALYFCASSTRLYTDTQYFGPGTRLTVL.